The text below deals with one T cell receptor beta chain. V gave up 4 bases and J gave up 5 bases; unmatched junction bases: 10. This CDR3 has 15 residues. Germline CDR1 is SGHNT and CDR2 is YYREEE (reference sequence). Original data processing: Estimation of nucleated cell counts was performed using reference gene primer amplification. The protocol was immunoSEQ multiplex PCR, while the TCRdb copy is restricted to in-frame clones and leaves out a portion. The V and J calls and clone size come from that table; D and trimming were worked out from the DNA. The repertoire holds tens of thousands of clones, with approximately 90% as singletons. The data are from a study of blood T cell repertoires in COVID-19. As for the study in general: Samples representing acute and convalescent COVID-19 were sourced from the United States, Italy and Spain.

The chain joins TRBV5-4 to TRBJ2-5, with 8 bases fitting TRBD2. The receptor's source is a man at least 80 years old with acute or convalescent COVID-19. Material: peripheral blood. The CDR3 sequence is CASSLTGGAWETQYF. In nucleotides, the CDR3 is TGTGCCAGCAGCCTCACCGGGGGGGCCTGGGAGACCCAGTACTTC.